The 24 T cell receptor beta chains below come from one sample, sequenced in a study of patients and donors after allogeneic stem cell transplantation. TCRdb redid the calling of the RT-PCR reads with MiXCR, one entry per CDR3 protein. The sample carries some 87,000 distinct CDR3 sequences, 40% to 60% recorded once. The sequenced sample was blood, either unsorted or a sorted T cell fraction (not recorded which). These receptors were obtained from a human donor who was either an allogeneic HSCT recipient or a stem cell or donor lymphocyte infusion donor (not recorded which). It is not recorded whose cells these are; they may come from a transplant donor.

CDR3: CASSLSGRGSGYGYTF. DNA of the CDR3: TGTGCCAGCAGTTTAAGTGGTCGGGGTTCTGGCTATGGCTACACCTTC. V is TRBV12-3 or TRBV12-4 and J is TRBJ1-2; D not certain. This CDR3 has 16 amino acids. Trimming took off 2 bases at V and 4 bases at J, with 17 bases between the two ends.

The chain is built from TRBV12-3 or TRBV12-4 and TRBJ2-4; 8 bases align to TRBD1. The trim removed 3 bases at V and 5 bases at J, leaving 6 bases unmatched. The CDR3 runs 15 residues. CDR3 nucleotide sequence: TGTGCCAGCAGTTTCGGTGGGACAGGAGAAAACATTCAGTACTTC. This encodes CASSFGGTGENIQYF.

The table lists this clonotype with a few counts. The chain couples TRBV2 to TRBJ1-1; D not resolved. The V and J ends lost 4 bases and 3 bases respectively, with 3 bases between them. Germline assignment: CDR1 SNHLY and CDR2 FYNNEI. CDR3 size: 11 residues. The CDR3: CASSGYTEAFF. Here the CDR3 DNA reads TGTGCCAGCAGTGGGTACACTGAAGCTTTCTTT.

CDR3 nucleotide sequence: TGTGCCAGCAGCTTAAGCGGCAGGGTCCCTGATTCACCCCTCCACTTT. Protein: CASSLSGRVPDSPLHF. The rearrangement uses TRBV7-2 and TRBJ1-6; D is perhaps TRBD1 (5 bases). The CDR3 is made up of 16 amino acids. V lost 2 bases to trimming and J lost 8 bases, with 16 bases between them. Germline assignment: CDR1 SGHTA and CDR2 FQGNSA.

This clonotype was counted only a few times. V is TRBV20-1 and J is TRBJ1-4; weak D call: TRBD1 (6 bases). This CDR3 region has 15 residues. CDR1 is DFQATT and CDR2 is SNEGSKA in the germline V gene (reference sequence). The V and J ends lost 6 bases and 7 bases respectively, with 21 bases between them. For the CDR3, the DNA is TGCAGTGCCCCCCGGGCGGGGGCGCGAAGTGAAAAACTGTTTTTT. Encoded protein: CSAPRAGARSEKLFF.

The rearrangement links TRBV5-1 to TRBJ1-1, with D uncertain. CDR3 length: 13 amino acids. The germline V and J ends were trimmed by 4 bases and 5 bases, with 12 bases remaining between them. The germline V gene encodes CDR1 SGHRS and CDR2 YFSETQ. CDR3 sequence reads: CASSRTRETEAFF. The CDR3 DNA reads as TGCGCCAGCAGCCGGACTCGTGAAACTGAAGCTTTCTTT.

This chain connects TRBV20-1 to TRBJ1-3; tentative D call: TRBD1 (5 bases). Germline CDR1 reads DFQATT; CDR2 reads SNEGSKA (reference sequence). The CDR3 is 14 amino acids. The germline V and J ends were trimmed by 0 bases and 3 bases, with 9 bases remaining between them. DNA of the CDR3: TGCAGTGCTAGAGACACCAGGGATGGAAACACCATATATTTT. Residues: CSARDTRDGNTIYF.

This chain connects TRBV7-9 to TRBJ2-7; D is tentatively TRBD1 or TRBD2 (5 bases each). The V end lost 5 bases, the J end lost 11 bases, and 13 bases lay between the germline ends. The CDR3 spans 11 residues. Germline lookup yields CDR1 SEHNR and CDR2 FQNEAQ (reference sequence). For the CDR3, the DNA is TGTGCCAGCAGCCTCGGGACGCTTAAGTACTTC. It translates to CASSLGTLKYF.

This clonotype was observed once. The rearrangement links TRBV6-5 to TRBJ1-5; D possibly corresponds to TRBD1 (6 bases). CDR3 length: 15 residues. The germline V and J ends were trimmed by 10 bases and 2 bases, with 18 bases remaining between them. CDR1 is MNHEY and CDR2 is SVGAGI in the germline V gene. The CDR3 sequence: CATSGTFHGNQPQHF. The CDR3 DNA reads TGTGCCACCTCCGGGACATTTCACGGCAATCAGCCCCAGCATTTT.

V and J are TRBV4-3 and TRBJ2-3; D might be TRBD2 (5 bases). Germline lookup yields CDR1 LGHNA and CDR2 YSLEER. The length of the CDR3 is 16 residues. V was clipped by 0 bases and J by 3 bases, with 13 bases between them. The CDR3 here is CASSQDRGTYTDTQYF. CDR3 nucleotide sequence: TGCGCCAGCAGCCAAGATCGGGGAACTTATACAGATACGCAGTATTTT.

The rearrangement joins TRBV28 to TRBJ1-5; 11 nucleotides line up with TRBD1. Germline CDR1 reads MDHEN; CDR2 reads SYDVKM. The trim removed 6 bases at V and 6 bases at J, leaving 7 bases unmatched. This CDR3 spans 15 amino acids. The CDR3 DNA sequence: TGTGCCAGCAGCCTGGACAGGGGGCACAGTCAGCCCCAGCATTTT. It codes for CASSLDRGHSQPQHF.

This clonotype was found a few times. The chain couples TRBV15 to TRBJ1-2; no firm D call. Trimming cost V 1 base and J 7 bases, with 16 bases left between them. CDR1 LNHNV and CDR2 YYDKDF come from the germline V gene (reference sequence). The CDR3 is 15 amino acids. CDR3 bases: TGTGCCACCAGCAGAGCTAACGACCCGGGAACTGGCTACACCTTC. It specifies CATSRANDPGTGYTF.

This clonotype was seen only a few times. This sequence joins TRBV5-1 and TRBJ1-2; D ambiguous. CDR1 is SGHRS and CDR2 is YFSETQ in the germline V gene. The CDR3 covers 15 residues. Trimming cost V 0 bases and J 3 bases, with 12 bases left between them. This CDR3 reads CASSLAVFQDYGYTF. For the CDR3, the DNA is TGCGCCAGCAGCTTGGCCGTTTTCCAGGACTATGGCTACACCTTC.

The chain uses TRBV27 and TRBJ1-2; 8 nucleotides agree with TRBD1. Per germline, CDR1 MNHEY and CDR2 SMNVEV (reference sequence). V trimming: 4 bases; J trimming: 8 bases; junction bases outside the gene matches: 15. The CDR3 is 16 amino acids. DNA for the CDR3: TGTGCCAGCAGTTATGCGGATAGGACAGGGAAGTTGGGCTACACCTTC. Protein sequence: CASSYADRTGKLGYTF.

The chain links TRBV12-3 or TRBV12-4 to TRBJ1-1, with D unresolved. Between the trimmed V and J ends, which lost 7 bases and 4 bases, there was a span of 7 bases. The CDR3 extends over 11 amino acids. The CDR3 sequence is CASTQTTEAFF. The CDR3 DNA follows: TGTGCCAGCACCCAGACCACTGAAGCTTTCTTT.

The chain carries TRBV24-1 and TRBJ1-3; D may be TRBD1 (5 bases). Trimming took 9 bases from V and 2 from J, leaving 10 bases between them. CDR1 and CDR2 (germline): KGHDR, SFDVKD. CDR3 size: 13 residues. The CDR3 DNA sequence: TGTGCCACCCGCCGGGGGACTGGAAACACCATATATTTT. Its protein is CATRRGTGNTIYF.

The sample holds a few counts of this clonotype. The gene calls are TRBV9 and TRBJ1-6, with D hard to call. This CDR3 comprises 16 residues. CDR1 and CDR2 (germline): SGDLS, YYNGEE. With 0 bases removed from V and 0 bases from J, the gap between germline ends came to 7 bases. The CDR3 coding sequence is TGTGCCAGCAGCGTAGAGAAGAGCTCCTATAATTCACCCCTCCACTTT. The encoded protein is CASSVEKSSYNSPLHF. The full variable domain, its missing parts supplied by reference TRBV9 and TRBJ1-6, is DSGVTQTPKHLITATGQRVTLRCSPRSGDLSVYWYQQSLDQGLQFLIQYYNGEERAKGNILERFSAQQFPDLHSELNLSSLELGDSALYFCASSVEKSSYNSPLHFGNGTRLTVT.

This clonotype was found once. In nucleotides, the CDR3 is TGCAGTGCTAGAGCGCCCACAGGACTCGCCACCCCCCTGAGCTACACCTTC. Residues: CSARAPTGLATPLSYTF. The rearrangement links TRBV20-1 to TRBJ1-2, with a weak D call TRBD1 (5 bases). Trimming left V 1 base short and J 9 bases short, with 27 bases between. The CDR3 spans 17 residues. CDR1 DFQATT and CDR2 SNEGSKA come from the germline V gene (reference sequence).

There are a few counts of this clonotype. The chain links TRBV9 to TRBJ1-1, with TRBD1 matching over 7 bases. Per germline, CDR1 SGDLS and CDR2 YYNGEE. This CDR3 region has 14 residues. V gave up 4 bases and J gave up 6 bases; unmatched junction bases: 9. In DNA, the CDR3 is TGTGCCAGCAGCCAATCTCAGGGGGGTTCTGAAGCTTTCTTT. Its translation: CASSQSQGGSEAFF.

The gene calls are TRBV10-3 and TRBJ1-5; 7 nucleotides agree with TRBD1. Per germline, CDR1 ENHRY and CDR2 SYGVKD. The CDR3 extends over 13 amino acids. J was trimmed by 4 bases and V by 8 bases; bases with no gene match: 5. In DNA form, the CDR3 reads TGTGCCATCGGGACAGAGCGGAATCAGCCCCAGCATTTT. It specifies CAIGTERNQPQHF.

This chain joins TRBV12-3 or TRBV12-4 and TRBJ1-2, with 7 bases that match TRBD1. This CDR3 has 13 residues. After removal of 6 bases from V and 5 bases from J, the junction contained 6 bases not matched to a gene. For the CDR3, the DNA is TGTGCCAGCAGCACCGGGACAGAGTATGGCTACACCTTC. Translated, it gives CASSTGTEYGYTF.

This clonotype appeared a single time. The J gene is TRBJ2-1, the V gene TRBV4-2; 13 bases match TRBD2. The CDR3 runs to 15 residues. Unmatched junction bases numbered 9, after V lost 7 bases and J lost 9 bases. CDR1 is LGHNA and CDR2 is YNFKEQ in the germline V gene. CDR3 DNA: TGTGCCAGCACCCGACTACTAGCGGGAGGGGCTGAGCAGTTCTTC. Residues: CASTRLLAGGAEQFF.

The V and J genes are TRBV19 and TRBJ1-2; 7 bases fit TRBD1. Germline V CDR1 and CDR2: LNHDA, SQIVND (reference sequence). There are 17 residues in the CDR3. V shed 3 bases and J 4 bases; nucleotides not matched to a gene: 14. This CDR3 reads CASSIYSGQPYFYGYTF. CDR3 in DNA: TGTGCCAGTAGTATTTACTCGGGACAGCCCTATTTCTATGGCTACACCTTC.

The chain carries TRBV5-1 and TRBJ1-2; 7 nucleotides align to TRBD1. V shed 6 bases, J shed 3 bases, and the junction held 8 bases outside the gene matches. The CDR3 spans 14 residues. The germline CDR1 and CDR2 sequences are SGHRS and YFSETQ. The CDR3 nucleotides are TGCGCCAGCAATCCGGCCGGGACAGACTATGGCTACACCTTC. This encodes CASNPAGTDYGYTF.